This T cell receptor beta chain was observed in a study of T-cell reconstitution after alpha-beta-depleted transplantation in children. Study-wide results and caveats: Most T-cell counts and diversity one year after the transplant came from T cells that were newly produced. TCRbeta diversity was high at day 60 in some patients (a result of surviving recipient T cells and thymic progenitors). Several hundred expanded graft clones reportedly supplied alpha-beta T cells about two months after transplant.

The V gene lost 2 bases and the J gene lost 8 bases, with 14 bases spanning the gap. Germline CDR1 and CDR2: SGHRS and YFSETQ. The CDR3 has 14 amino acids. A note on this clonotype: The antigen is not known.

It was with unique molecular identifiers that the TCRbeta library was prepared. TCRdb itself ran the PCR reads through MiXCR, one entry per CDR3 protein. The data show around 580,000 distinct CDR3 sequences, 20% to 25% seen once. The sequence was collected from a boy in the first two years of life who had a stem cell transplant for acute myeloid leukemia, so the T cells may come from the graft donor. The sequenced sample was PBMCs, mostly from graft donor cells, obtained 360 days after TCRalphabeta/CD19-depleted stem cell transplant. This chain joins TRBV5-1 and TRBJ2-1; no clear D gene. The CDR3: CASSLSLRTDEQFF. DNA of the CDR3: TGCGCCAGCAGCTTAAGCCTTAGGACGGATGAGCAGTTCTTC.